These T cell receptor beta chains were read from a single sample in a study of blood T cell repertoires in COVID-19. Profiled with immunoSEQ multiplex PCR; TCRdb holds only in-frame clones, not every one. Of nearly 95,000 clones listed, more than 70% are singletons. Sequenced input: peripheral blood. Receptors were obtained from a human donor with acute or convalescent COVID-19. The donor label of this sample is uncertain. CDR3s include the opening cysteine and the closing phenylalanine or tryptophan. D genes are given only for firm matches. A clone size is listed for some rows: how often the clone was seen (once, few, many), or a class if it is expanded.

TRBJ2-7,TRBV6-5,.,few,TGTGCCGCCGGGCCCTGGGGGCAGTACGAGCAGTACTTC,CAAGPWGQYEQYF
TRBJ2-7,TRBV4-1,.,.,TGCGCCAGCAACCCGGACACGAGTATTCCCTACGAGCAGTACTTC,CASNPDTSIPYEQYF
TRBJ1-2,TRBV6-5,.,.,TGTGCCAGCAGTTACGTTCTGGGGGGAAAAAATGGCTACACCTTC,CASSYVLGGKNGYTF
TRBJ2-3,TRBV30,.,.,TGTGCCTGGAGAGTCCCGGGATCGGATACGCAGTATTTT,CAWRVPGSDTQYF
TRBJ2-7,TRBV7-2,TRBD2,.,TGTGCCAGCACCCCCCAGCGGGGGACTCATGAGCAGTACTTC,CASTPQRGTHEQYF
TRBJ2-7,TRBV6-1,.,.,TGTGCCAGCAGTGCCCGGGACAAAACCTACGAGCAGTACTTC,CASSARDKTYEQYF
TRBJ2-1,TRBV9,TRBD1,.,TGTGCCAGCAGCGTATTAGGACAGGGGGGTTACAATGAGCAGTTCTTC,CASSVLGQGGYNEQFF
TRBJ2-1,TRBV3-1/TRBV3-2,.,once,TGTGCCAGCAGGCACCTAGGAGGGGTGGGGCGCAATGAGCAGTTCTTC,CASRHLGGVGRNEQFF
TRBJ1-1,TRBV2,TRBD1,.,TGTGCCAGCAGTATCCCGGGACAGTGGAACACTGAAGCTTTCTTT,CASSIPGQWNTEAFF
TRBJ2-7,TRBV3-1/TRBV3-2,TRBD1,once,TGTGCCAGCAGCCCGGACAGGGAGCAGTACTTC,CASSPDREQYF
TRBJ1-5,TRBV4-2,.,few,TGTGCCAGCAGCCAAGATGGGGAGAGCAATCAGCCCCAGCATTTT,CASSQDGESNQPQHF
TRBJ2-1,TRBV28,.,.,TGTGCCAGCAGTACAGGGGCGGGGGGCCCGGATGAGCAGTTCTTC,CASSTGAGGPDEQFF
TRBJ1-5,TRBV7-3,.,.,TGTGCCAGCAGCTTAGGGGGGAATGGGCAGCCCCAGCATTTT,CASSLGGNGQPQHF
TRBJ1-5,TRBV12-3/TRBV12-4,.,.,TGTGCCAGCAGTTTAACAGGGCCTCAGCCCCAGCATTTT,CASSLTGPQPQHF
TRBJ1-1,TRBV6-5,.,.,TGTGCCAGCAGTTACAGGGAGCGAGCTTTCTTT,CASSYRERAFF
TRBJ1-1,TRBV5-1,.,.,TGCGCCAGCAAGCCAAGTAGCGTCCAGAACACTGAAGCTTTCTTT,CASKPSSVQNTEAFF
TRBJ2-1,TRBV29-1,TRBD1,.,TGCAGCGTTGTGGCAGGGGGCGTCGATGAGCAGTTCTTC,CSVVAGGVDEQFF
TRBJ2-3,TRBV9,.,.,TGTGCCAGCAGCGCAATGACAGGTAACACAGATACGCAGTATTTT,CASSAMTGNTDTQYF
TRBJ1-1,TRBV20-1,.,.,TGCAGTGCTTACATGAACACTGAAGCTTTCTTT,CSAYMNTEAFF
TRBJ2-5,TRBV7-9,.,.,TGTGCCAGCAGCTTAGGGGCCCCTTCGGAGACCCAGTACTTC,CASSLGAPSETQYF
TRBJ1-1,TRBV5-5,TRBD1,.,TGTGCCAGCAGCACGACAGGGGGAGACACTGAAGCTTTCTTT,CASSTTGGDTEAFF
TRBJ1-4,TRBV5-1,TRBD1,.,TGCGCCAGCAGCTTGGATGACAGGGTTGTGAAAAAACTGTTTTTT,CASSLDDRVVKKLFF
TRBJ1-6,TRBV27,.,.,TGTGCCAGCAGTTTAGGACAGAAAAATTCACCCCTCCACTTT,CASSLGQKNSPLHF
TRBJ2-7,TRBV28,.,.,TGTGCCAGCAGTCTCCGCGGGACTTCTTACGAGCAGTACTTC,CASSLRGTSYEQYF
TRBJ1-5,TRBV6-5,.,.,TGTGCCAGCAACCCCCGGGGGGGCAATCAGCCCCAGCATTTT,CASNPRGGNQPQHF
TRBJ1-6,TRBV5-1,.,few,TGCGCCAGCAGCTTGGAGGGGTCCGGGAATTCACCCCTCCACTTT,CASSLEGSGNSPLHF
TRBJ2-1,TRBV7-2,.,.,TGTGCCAGCAGCTTAGAGGCGGGGTTCAATGAGCAGTTCTTC,CASSLEAGFNEQFF
TRBJ1-4,TRBV2,.,.,TGTGCCAGCAGTGAAGCGCTTCGGGGGTGGGGTGAAAAACTGTTTTTT,CASSEALRGWGEKLFF
TRBJ1-2,TRBV19,TRBD1,.,TGTGCCATCCAGGGGGCACCCTATGGCTACACCTTC,CAIQGAPYGYTF
TRBJ1-5,TRBV19,.,.,TGTGCCAGCCGAACAACAGGGACCCATCAGCCCCAGCATTTT,CASRTTGTHQPQHF
TRBJ2-5,TRBV19,TRBD2,.,TGTGCCAGTAGTATAGCCCTACGGGGCGGGGGGCAAGAGACCCAGTACTTC,CASSIALRGGGQETQYF
TRBJ1-2,TRBV20-1,TRBD1,.,TGCAGTGCGACAGGGGTATCGGGCTACACCTTC,CSATGVSGYTF
TRBJ2-7,TRBV6-5,.,.,TGTGCCAGCAGCCAAAGGTCGTCCAGGACTTACGAGCAGTACTTC,CASSQRSSRTYEQYF
TRBJ1-1,TRBV5-4,.,.,TGTGCCAGCAGCTTGACAGGAATCCCTGAAGCTTTCTTT,CASSLTGIPEAFF
TRBJ2-3,TRBV7-2,TRBD1,.,TGTGCCAGCAGCTCGCGGACAGGGAAAGTTACGCAGTATTTT,CASSSRTGKVTQYF
TRBJ1-2,TRBV5-1,.,.,TGCGCCAGCAGCTTGGATGGGGGGAACTATGGCTACACCTTC,CASSLDGGNYGYTF
TRBJ1-3,TRBV28,.,.,TGTGCCAGCAGTTCTTTGGACAGAGAACCTGGAAACACCATATATTTT,CASSSLDREPGNTIYF
TRBJ2-2,TRBV6-2/TRBV6-3,.,.,TGTGCCAGCAGTTATCTTAGGGGCCAAACCGGGGAGCTGTTTTTT,CASSYLRGQTGELFF
TRBJ1-1,TRBV5-5,.,.,TGTGCCAGCAGCTTGGAGACAGTAAACACTGAAGCTTTCTTT,CASSLETVNTEAFF
TRBJ1-4,TRBV2,.,.,TGTGCCAGCAGTGTTTCGGGAGGAGAAAAACTGTTTTTT,CASSVSGGEKLFF
TRBJ2-6,TRBV4-1,.,.,TGCGCCAGCAGCCCTGGACAGACCTCTGGGGCCAACGTCCTGACTTTC,CASSPGQTSGANVLTF
TRBJ2-5,TRBV7-8,TRBD1,.,TGTGCCAGCAGCCCGCGGACAGGGAAGGAGACCCAGTACTTC,CASSPRTGKETQYF
TRBJ2-1,TRBV10-2,.,.,TGCGCCAGCAGTGACGGCAGGGCCCATGAGCAGTTCTTC,CASSDGRAHEQFF
TRBJ1-6,TRBV6-5,.,.,TGTGCCAGCAGCTCCGAGGCCCTGGCCGCACCCCTCCACTTT,CASSSEALAAPLHF
TRBJ2-3,TRBV18,TRBD1,.,TGTGCCAGCTCACCGGGACAGGGTTTTACCCGCACAGATACGCAGTATTTT,CASSPGQGFTRTDTQYF
TRBJ2-7,TRBV12-3/TRBV12-4,.,.,TGTGCCAGCAGTTTGTGGGCAGGGCACGAGCAGTACTTC,CASSLWAGHEQYF
TRBJ2-7,TRBV6-2/TRBV6-3,.,.,TGTGCCAGCAGCCAATCCCTCTACGAGCAGTACTTC,CASSQSLYEQYF
TRBJ2-1,TRBV6-2/TRBV6-3,.,.,TGTGCCAGCAGTTCTCGCCCCACTCTGAATGAGCAGTTCTTC,CASSSRPTLNEQFF
TRBJ2-3,TRBV5-1,TRBD2,.,TGCGCCAGCAGCCAAAGACTAGCGGGGGGGCTAGCAGATACGCAGTATTTT,CASSQRLAGGLADTQYF
TRBJ1-1,TRBV18,TRBD1,.,TGTGCCAGCTCACCATCACCACAGGGGGCTGGCACTGAAGCTTTCTTT,CASSPSPQGAGTEAFF
TRBJ1-5,TRBV28,TRBD1,.,TGTGCCAGCTGGGGGAACGACAGGGCCGGAGTTAGCAATCAGCCCCAGCATTTT,CASWGNDRAGVSNQPQHF
TRBJ2-5,TRBV7-2,TRBD2,once,TGTGCCAGCAGCCCTGCCCCGACTAGCGGGGTAGAAGAGACCCAGTACTTC,CASSPAPTSGVEETQYF
TRBJ1-2,TRBV6-5,.,.,TGTGCCAGCAGTTACTCGGGAGGGATCGGCTATGGCTACACCTTC,CASSYSGGIGYGYTF
TRBJ1-5,TRBV6-5,.,.,TGTGCCAGCATAGGGGGATTCTATAGCAATCAGCCCCAGCATTTT,CASIGGFYSNQPQHF
TRBJ2-1,TRBV11-2,.,.,TGTGCCAGCAGCTATAGGACACCTAACAATGAGCAGTTCTTC,CASSYRTPNNEQFF